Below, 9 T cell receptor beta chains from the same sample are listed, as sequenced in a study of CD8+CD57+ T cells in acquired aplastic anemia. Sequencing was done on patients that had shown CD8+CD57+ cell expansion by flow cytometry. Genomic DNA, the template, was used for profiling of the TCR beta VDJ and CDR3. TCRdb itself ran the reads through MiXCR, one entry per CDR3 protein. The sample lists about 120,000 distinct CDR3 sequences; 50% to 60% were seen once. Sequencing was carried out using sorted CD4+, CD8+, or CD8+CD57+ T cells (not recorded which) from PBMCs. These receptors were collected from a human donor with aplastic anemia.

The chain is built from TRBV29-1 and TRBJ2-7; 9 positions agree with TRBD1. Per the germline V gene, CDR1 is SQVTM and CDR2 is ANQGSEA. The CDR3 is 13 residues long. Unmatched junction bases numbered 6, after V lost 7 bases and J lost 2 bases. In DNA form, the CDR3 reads TGCAGCGCCAGGACAGGGGCGACCTACGAGCAGTACTTC. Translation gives CSARTGATYEQYF.

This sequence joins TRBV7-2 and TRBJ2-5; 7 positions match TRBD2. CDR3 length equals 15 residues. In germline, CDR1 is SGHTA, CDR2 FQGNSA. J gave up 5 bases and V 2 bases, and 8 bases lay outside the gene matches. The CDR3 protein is CASSLFPVSGETQYF. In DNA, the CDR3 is TGTGCCAGCAGCTTATTCCCCGTTAGCGGGGAGACCCAGTACTTC.

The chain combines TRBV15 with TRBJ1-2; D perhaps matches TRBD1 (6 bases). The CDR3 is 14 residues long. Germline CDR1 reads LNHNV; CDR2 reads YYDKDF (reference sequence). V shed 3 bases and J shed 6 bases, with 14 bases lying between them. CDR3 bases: TGTGCCACCAGCAGTAAGAGGCCAGGGGATGGCTACACCTTC. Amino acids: CATSSKRPGDGYTF.

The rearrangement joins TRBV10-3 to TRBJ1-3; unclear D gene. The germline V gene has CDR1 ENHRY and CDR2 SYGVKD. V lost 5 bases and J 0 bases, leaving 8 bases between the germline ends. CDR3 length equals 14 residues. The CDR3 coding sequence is TGTGCCATCAGTTGGGCAGGCTCTGGAAACACCATATATTTT. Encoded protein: CAISWAGSGNTIYF.

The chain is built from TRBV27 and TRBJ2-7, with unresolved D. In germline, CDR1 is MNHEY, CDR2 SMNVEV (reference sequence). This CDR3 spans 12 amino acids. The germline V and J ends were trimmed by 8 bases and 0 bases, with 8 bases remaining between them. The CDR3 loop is CASFASSYEQYF. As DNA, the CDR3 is TGTGCCAGCTTTGCCAGCTCCTACGAGCAGTACTTC.

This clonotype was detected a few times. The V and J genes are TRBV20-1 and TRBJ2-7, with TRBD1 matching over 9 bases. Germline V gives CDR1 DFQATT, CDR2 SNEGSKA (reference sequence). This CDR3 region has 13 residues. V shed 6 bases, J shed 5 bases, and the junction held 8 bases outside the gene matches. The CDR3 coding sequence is TGCAGTGCCAGGGGACAGGGTGACAACGAGCAGTACTTC. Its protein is CSARGQGDNEQYF.

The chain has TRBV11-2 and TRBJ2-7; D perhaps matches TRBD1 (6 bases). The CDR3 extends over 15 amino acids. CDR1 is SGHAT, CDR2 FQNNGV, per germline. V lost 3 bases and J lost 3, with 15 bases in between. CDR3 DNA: TGTGCCAGCAGCTTCGGTCCAGGGGATAACTACGAGCAGTACTTC. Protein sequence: CASSFGPGDNYEQYF.

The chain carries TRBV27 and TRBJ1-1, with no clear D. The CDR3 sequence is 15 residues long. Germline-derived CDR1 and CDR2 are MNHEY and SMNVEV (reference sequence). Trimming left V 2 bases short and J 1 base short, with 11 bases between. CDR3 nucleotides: TGTGCCAGCAGTTTACCTGGGTCCAAGAACACTGAAGCTTTCTTT. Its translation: CASSLPGSKNTEAFF.

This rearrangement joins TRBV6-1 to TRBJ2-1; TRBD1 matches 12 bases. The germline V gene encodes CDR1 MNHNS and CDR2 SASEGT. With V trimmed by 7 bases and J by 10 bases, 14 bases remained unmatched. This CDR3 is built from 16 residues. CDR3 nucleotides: TGTGCCAGCATCCCGTCATGGGGACAGGGGGCCTGGGAGCAGTTCTTC. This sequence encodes CASIPSWGQGAWEQFF.